One and the same sample provided the 18 T cell receptor beta chains below, sequenced in a study of blood T cell repertoires in COVID-19. Only in-frame clones appear in the TCRdb table, and some are missing; sequencing was by immunoSEQ multiplex PCR. The sample has under 140,000 clones, 76% seen once. Sequencing input: peripheral blood. These receptors all stem from a woman of 80 years or more with acute or convalescent COVID-19.

This clone has a single count. The chain combines TRBV29-1 with TRBJ2-7, with D possibly TRBD2 on 7 matching bases. Germline loops: CDR1 SQVTM, CDR2 ANQGSEA. CDR3 length equals 16 residues. Trimming shortened V by 3 bases and J by 1 base, and 19 bases separated the two germline ends. The CDR3 loop reads CSVDHRGAIRSYEQYF. The CDR3, as DNA: TGCAGCGTTGACCACCGGGGGGCTATCCGATCCTACGAGCAGTACTTC.

This chain uses TRBV18 with TRBJ2-3, with 7 bases lining up with TRBD2. Looked up from germline, CDR1 is KGHSH and CDR2 is LQKENI. V shed 5 bases and J 3 bases; nucleotides not matched to a gene: 11. There are 16 residues in the CDR3. The CDR3 reads CASSANGGFRTDTQYF. CDR3 nucleotide sequence: TGTGCCAGCTCAGCGAACGGGGGGTTTAGGACAGATACGCAGTATTTT.

This chain uses TRBV29-1 with TRBJ2-3; no firm D call. Germline CDR1 reads SQVTM; CDR2 reads ANQGSEA. This CDR3 contains 12 residues. The germline V and J ends were trimmed by 4 bases and 0 bases, with 5 bases remaining between them. The DNA of the CDR3 is TGCAGCGTTGCGACTAGCACAGATACGCAGTATTTT. This gives the protein CSVATSTDTQYF.

A single count supports this clone. This sequence joins TRBV5-1 and TRBJ1-2; D ambiguous. Trimming took off 4 bases at V and 1 base at J, with 17 bases between the two ends. The CDR3 loop spans 16 amino acids. Germline V gene lookup returns CDR1 SGHRS and CDR2 YFSETQ. CDR3 protein: CASSATPGRDNYGYTF. The CDR3 DNA sequence: TGCGCCAGCAGCGCCACTCCCGGACGGGATAACTATGGCTACACCTTC.

As DNA, the CDR3 is TGTGCCAGCAGTTTCTCTACCTCACCCCTCCACTTT. It yields the protein CASSFSTSPLHF. The genes are TRBV27 and TRBJ1-6; no firm D call. Trimming left V 3 bases short and J 10 bases short, with 7 bases between. Germline V CDR1 and CDR2: MNHEY, SMNVEV (reference sequence). This CDR3 has 12 residues.

The chain uses TRBV11-3 and TRBJ2-3; 14 bases match TRBD2. CDR1 and CDR2 (germline): SGHNT, YENEEA. CDR3 length: 19 amino acids. V lost 5 bases and J lost 6; bases outside the gene matches: 16. In nucleotides, the CDR3 is TGTGCCAGCAGCCTACTCGCCTCGACTAGCGGGGGGGCGGCGGATACGCAGTATTTT. As protein: CASSLLASTSGGAADTQYF.

The rearrangement joins TRBV7-9 to TRBJ2-3; 13 nucleotides line up with TRBD2. This CDR3 has 18 residues. Germline V gene lookup returns CDR1 SEHNR and CDR2 FQNEAQ (reference sequence). The V and J ends lost 3 bases and 4 bases, in that order; junction bases with no gene match: 10. CDR3 loop: CASSFLLAGGSGADTQYF. The CDR3 nucleotides read TGTGCCAGCAGCTTCCTACTAGCGGGGGGGTCGGGTGCAGATACGCAGTATTTT.

V and J are TRBV3-1 (or the pseudogene TRBV3-2) and TRBJ2-3, with a tentative D call TRBD1 (5 bases). Trimming removed 1 base from V and 8 bases from J, with 13 bases in between. Germline V gene data show CDR1 as LGHDT and CDR2 as YNNKEL (reference sequence). The CDR3 is made up of 14 amino acids. The DNA of the CDR3 is TGTGCCAGCAGCCAAGTGGACATTCGGAGTACGCAGTATTTT. This encodes CASSQVDIRSTQYF.

This rearrangement joins TRBV30 to TRBJ1-5; D unresolved. The CDR3 runs 15 residues. Trimming left V 2 bases short and J 2 bases short, with 13 bases between. The germline gives CDR1 GTSNPN, CDR2 SVGIG (reference sequence). CDR3 region: CAWSRTSSRNQPQHF. CDR3 in DNA: TGTGCCTGGAGTAGAACTTCTAGCCGCAATCAGCCCCAGCATTTT.

This clone has just a few counts. The chain uses TRBV27 and TRBJ2-1, with 10 positions matching TRBD2. This CDR3 comprises 16 residues. Germline CDR1 MNHEY, CDR2 SMNVEV (reference sequence). Trimming cost V 6 bases and J 9 bases; bases outside gene matches: 14. CDR3 nucleotides: TGTGCCAGCAGCCAAGCTAGCGGGAGTATAACGGGTGAGCAGTTCTTC. Its translation is CASSQASGSITGEQFF.

This clone has a handful of counts. V and J are TRBV5-1 and TRBJ1-3; 7 bases are shared with TRBD1. The CDR3 length is 14 residues. Germline lookup yields CDR1 SGHRS and CDR2 YFSETQ. V shed 3 bases, J shed 8 bases, and the junction held 8 bases outside the gene matches. The CDR3 nucleotides read TGCGCCAGCAGCTCCGGACAGGCCGAGGACACCATATATTTT. Translation: CASSSGQAEDTIYF.

The rearrangement uses TRBV11-3 and TRBJ2-1, with TRBD1 matching over 9 bases. This CDR3 is built from 17 residues. Per germline, CDR1 SGHNT and CDR2 YENEEA. V was clipped by 5 bases and J by 8 bases; unmatched bases: 16. CDR3 sequence (DNA): TGTGCCAGCAGCGACCCTCCCTCGGGACAGGGTAAGGATGAGCAGTTCTTC. Amino acid sequence: CASSDPPSGQGKDEQFF.

This clone was picked up a small number of times. The CDR3 protein is CASSLNRGDEQFF. CDR3 DNA sequence: TGTGCCAGCAGCCTAAACAGGGGGGATGAGCAGTTCTTC. The chain employs TRBV3-1 (or the pseudogene TRBV3-2) and TRBJ2-1, with 8 positions matching TRBD1. This CDR3 region has 13 residues. Trimming cost V 4 bases and J 8 bases; bases outside gene matches: 4. Germline values: CDR1 LGHDT, CDR2 YNNKEL (reference sequence).

This clone appeared a few times. V gene TRBV4-1 combines with J gene TRBJ2-5, with TRBD1 identical over 8 bases. CDR1 and CDR2 (germline): MGHRA, YSYEKL. Losses at the gene ends were 2 bases for V and 1 base for J; bases not matched to a gene: 6. CDR3 length: 16 residues. The CDR3 reads CASSQLPGQVQETQYF. For the CDR3, the DNA is TGCGCCAGCAGCCAACTACCGGGACAGGTCCAAGAGACCCAGTACTTC.

This clone appeared a few times. The chain is built from TRBV30 and TRBJ2-1; 7 bases agree with TRBD2. In germline, CDR1 is GTSNPN, CDR2 SVGIG (reference sequence). This CDR3 has 13 amino acids. With V trimmed by 2 bases and J by 7 bases, 5 bases remained unmatched. DNA for the CDR3: TGTGCCTGGAGTAGGACTAGGGGTAATGAGCAGTTCTTC. Residues: CAWSRTRGNEQFF.

This clone appeared a single time. V gene TRBV5-1 combines with J gene TRBJ1-4; 8 positions match TRBD1. The germline V gene encodes CDR1 SGHRS and CDR2 YFSETQ. CDR3 length: 15 amino acids. V was pared by 1 base and J by 8 bases, with 7 bases of the junction left unmatched. The CDR3 here is CASSLQGQGEEKLFF. CDR3 nucleotides: TGCGCCAGCAGCTTGCAAGGACAGGGTGAAGAAAAACTGTTTTTT.

V and J are TRBV21-1 and TRBJ2-5; the table's D call, TRBD1, was not checked against the DNA. TRBV21-1 corresponds to a pseudogene. The CDR3 covers 17 residues. The CDR3 region is CASSKLRTGMAEETQYF. The CDR3 DNA follows: TGTGCCAGCAGCAAGCTCCGTACAGGGATGGCGGAAGAGACCCAGTACTTC.

V is TRBV6-1 and J is TRBJ1-2; 7 bases line up with TRBD1. V dropped 0 bases and J dropped 5; count of bases not matched to a gene: 9. The CDR3 extends over 16 amino acids. In germline, CDR1 is MNHNS, CDR2 SASEGT. The chain's CDR3 is CASSEAQGSTGYGYTF. The CDR3 DNA is TGTGCCAGCAGTGAAGCGCAGGGCTCGACAGGGTATGGCTACACCTTC.